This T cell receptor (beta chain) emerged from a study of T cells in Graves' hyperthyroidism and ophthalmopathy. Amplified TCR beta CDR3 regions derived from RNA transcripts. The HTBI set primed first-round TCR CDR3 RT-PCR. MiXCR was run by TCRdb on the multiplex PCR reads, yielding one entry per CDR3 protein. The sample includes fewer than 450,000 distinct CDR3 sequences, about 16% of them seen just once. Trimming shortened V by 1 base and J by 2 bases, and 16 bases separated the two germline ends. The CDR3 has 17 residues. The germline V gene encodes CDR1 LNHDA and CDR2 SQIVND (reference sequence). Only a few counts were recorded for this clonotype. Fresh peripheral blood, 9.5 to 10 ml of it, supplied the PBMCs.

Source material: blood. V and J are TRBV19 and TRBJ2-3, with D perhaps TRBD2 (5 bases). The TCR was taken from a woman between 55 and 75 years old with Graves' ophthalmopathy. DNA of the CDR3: TGTGCCAGTAGTATAGGACGGTTGTCGGGGTTCACAGATACGCAGTATTTT. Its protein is CASSIGRLSGFTDTQYF.